This T cell receptor (beta chain) was sequenced for a study of T cells after yellow fever vaccination. Study-level results: Contaminating bulk clonotypes could be abundant in FACS-sorted repertoires. Weaker, the secondary response had a peak occurring faster, on day 5 versus 15.

Trimming at V came to 4 bases and at J to 3 bases, leaving 5 bases not matched to a gene. Germline V gene lookup returns CDR1 SGHTS and CDR2 YDEGEE. CDR3 length: 15 amino acids. The sample holds a few counts of this clonotype. Its antigen is unknown. Synthesis of TCR cDNA relied on 5'RACE template switching, which attached a universal primer site and UMIs. Via MiXCR, TCRdb re-called the 5' RACE reads, giving one row per CDR3 protein. The sample contains some 130,000 distinct CDR3 sequences, 5% to 8% of which appear only once. This specimen was CD4+ T cells sorted from PBMCs, taken 10 days after the yellow fever booster vaccination. The chain recombines TRBV5-8 with TRBJ2-1, with 9 bases aligning to TRBD2. The sequence derives from a man in his thirties or forties who received the YFV17D yellow fever vaccine. CDR3 in amino acids: CASSLSGSRYNEQFF. The DNA for the CDR3 is TGTGCCAGCAGCCTTAGCGGGAGCCGCTACAATGAGCAGTTCTTC. Looking up the rest from reference TRBV5-8 and TRBJ2-1 gives the full variable domain: EAGVTQSPTHLIKTRGQQATLRCSPISGHTSVYWYQQALGLGLQFLLWYDEGEERNRGNFPPRFSGRQFPNYSSELNVNALELEDSALYLCASSLSGSRYNEQFFGPGTRLTVL.